This is a list of T cell receptor beta chains from one sample in a study of blood T cells in healthy people across ages. TCRdb recomputed calls from the 5' RACE reads with MiXCR, one row per CDR3 protein. The data show fewer than 1 million distinct CDR3 sequences, around 43% seen once. Sequenced input: blood. Receptors originate from a man aged 55 to 70 in good health. Each CDR3 is given with its conserved first and last residue. D genes are given only for firm matches. Some rows mark clone size as missing; the rest say once, few, many or name a class of expanded clone.

V: TRBV20-1
D: TRBD1
J: TRBJ1-5
size: few
CDR3: CSVPRGQGQPQHF
DNA: TGCAGTGTCCCCAGGGGGCAAGGTCAGCCCCAGCATTTT

V: TRBV20-1
D: .
J: TRBJ1-2
size: few
CDR3: CSARDPSFYGYTF
DNA: TGCAGTGCTAGAGACCCGAGTTTCTATGGCTACACCTTC

V: TRBV14
D: .
J: TRBJ2-7
size: few
CDR3: CASSQAGPLGDEQYF
DNA: TGTGCCAGCAGCCAGGCCGGGCCCCTCGGGGACGAGCAGTACTTC

V: TRBV7-9
D: .
J: TRBJ1-1
size: .
CDR3: CASSPRDNTEAFF
DNA: TGTGCCAGCAGCCCCCGGGATAACACTGAAGCTTTCTTT

V: TRBV10-3
D: TRBD1
J: TRBJ1-2
size: few
CDR3: CAISEPSRDRGITYGYTF
DNA: TGTGCCATCAGTGAACCATCCCGGGACAGGGGGATCACCTATGGCTACACCTTC

V: TRBV7-2
D: TRBD1
J: TRBJ1-2
size: few
CDR3: CASSLAPGQGGNGYTF
DNA: TGTGCCAGCAGCTTAGCCCCGGGACAGGGAGGCAATGGCTACACCTTC

V: TRBV20-1
D: TRBD1
J: TRBJ2-4
size: few
CDR3: CSASIGRDSLAGKNIQYF
DNA: TGCAGTGCTAGTATAGGAAGGGACAGCCTTGCTGGCAAAAACATTCAGTACTTC

V: TRBV5-4
D: .
J: TRBJ2-1
size: once
CDR3: CASSFGLGGAEQFF
DNA: TGTGCCAGCAGCTTCGGGCTAGGCGGGGCTGAGCAGTTCTTC

V: TRBV6-6
D: TRBD2
J: TRBJ2-1
size: .
CDR3: CASSFEAGVYNEQFF
DNA: TGTGCCAGCAGTTTCGAAGCGGGGGTGTACAATGAGCAGTTCTTC

V: TRBV2
D: .
J: TRBJ2-3
size: .
CDR3: CASNSGYTGTQYF
DNA: TGTGCCAGTAATAGCGGATACACAGGTACGCAGTATTTT

V: TRBV4-3
D: .
J: TRBJ2-7
size: .
CDR3: CASSQDWVGTTVSFSEQYF
DNA: TGCGCCAGCAGCCAGGATTGGGTGGGTACAACGGTGAGTTTCTCCGAGCAGTACTTC

V: TRBV6-2/TRBV6-3
D: .
J: TRBJ2-1
size: .
CDR3: CASIRAGDNEQFF
DNA: TGTGCCAGCATTCGGGCAGGGGACAATGAGCAGTTCTTC

V: TRBV4-3
D: .
J: TRBJ1-2
size: .
CDR3: CASSQELRTLSYGYTF
DNA: TGCGCCAGCAGCCAAGAGCTCAGAACCCTTAGCTATGGCTACACCTTC

V: TRBV6-5
D: .
J: TRBJ2-7
size: .
CDR3: CASSFSDSSSYNEQYF
DNA: TGTGCCAGCAGTTTCTCCGACTCTAGCTCCTACAATGAGCAGTACTTC

V: TRBV10-3
D: .
J: TRBJ1-1
size: .
CDR3: CAISIVPANTEAFF
DNA: TGTGCCATCAGTATCGTGCCCGCCAACACTGAAGCTTTCTTT

V: TRBV4-2
D: TRBD1
J: TRBJ2-1
size: .
CDR3: CASSLSSGVVGGGEQFF
DNA: TGTGCCAGCAGCCTAAGTAGTGGGGTTGTAGGGGGCGGTGAGCAGTTCTTC

V: TRBV20-1
D: .
J: TRBJ2-5
size: .
CDR3: CSVTPAGRETQYF
DNA: TGCAGTGTCACGCCGGCGGGGAGGGAGACCCAGTACTTC

V: TRBV5-1
D: .
J: TRBJ2-1
size: .
CDR3: CASSLGAGYLANEQFF
DNA: TGCGCCAGCAGCTTGGGCGCAGGGTACTTAGCCAATGAGCAGTTCTTC

V: TRBV19
D: TRBD1
J: TRBJ2-3
size: .
CDR3: CASSPTGTTDTQYF
DNA: TGTGCTAGTAGTCCGACAGGGACCACAGATACGCAGTATTTT

V: TRBV7-2
D: .
J: TRBJ2-5
size: .
CDR3: CASSLLGPETQYF
DNA: TGTGCCAGCAGCTTATTAGGGCCGGAGACCCAGTACTTC

V: TRBV7-9
D: .
J: TRBJ2-5
size: many
CDR3: CASSLLAGIQETQYF
DNA: TGTGCCAGCAGCTTATTGGCAGGCATCCAAGAGACCCAGTACTTC

V: TRBV4-3
D: TRBD1
J: TRBJ1-1
size: .
CDR3: CASSQVATGGEMRTEAFF
DNA: TGCGCCAGCAGCCAAGTGGCGACAGGGGGTGAGATGAGGACTGAAGCTTTCTTT

V: TRBV7-8
D: .
J: TRBJ2-3
size: .
CDR3: CASSIWTAGADTQYF
DNA: TGTGCCAGCAGCATCTGGACCGCAGGGGCAGATACGCAGTATTTT

V: TRBV14
D: .
J: TRBJ2-1
size: many
CDR3: CASSPAGTYNEQFF
DNA: TGTGCCAGCAGCCCGGCGGGGACCTACAATGAGCAGTTCTTC

V: TRBV5-1
D: .
J: TRBJ2-7
size: .
CDR3: CASTGGSSYEQYF
DNA: TGCGCCAGCACAGGGGGGAGCTCCTACGAGCAGTACTTC